This T cell receptor (beta chain) was found in a study of siplizumab effects on memory and regulatory T cells. Generated by immunoSEQ multiplex PCR, the TCRdb table keeps only in-frame clones and is missing some. The sample records 110,000 or so clones, 93% being singletons. V shed 6 bases and J shed 6 bases, with 11 bases lying between them. The CDR3 has 13 amino acids. Germline V gives CDR1 SEHNR, CDR2 FQNEAQ (reference sequence). This clone was recorded once. The chain employs TRBV7-9 and TRBJ1-4; no definite D call. The receptor comes from a human donor in good health. Sequenced: CD4+ T cells sorted from blood. In DNA form, the CDR3 reads TGTGCCAGCAGACCGCCCCACGATGAAAAACTGTTTTTT. Amino acids: CASRPPHDEKLFF. The full variable domain, with the rest looked up from reference TRBV7-9 and TRBJ1-4, is DTGVSQNPRHKITKRGQNVTFRCDPISEHNRLYWYRQTLGQGPEFLTYFQNEAQLEKSRLLSDRFSAERPKGSFSTLEIQRTEQGDSAMYLCASRPPHDEKLFFGSGTQLSVL.